Below are 13 T cell receptor beta chains sequenced from a single sample in a study of vaccination effects on CD4 cells after COVID-19. On day 10 of culture, CD4+ T cells were separated out. Participants each got two BNT162b2 or mRNA-1273 vaccine doses. The protocol was immunoSEQ multiplex PCR, while the TCRdb copy is restricted to in-frame clones and leaves out a portion. This table has around 47,000 clones, 60% to 75% appearing once. Their antigens are not known. The material was CD4+ T cells from PBMCs cultured without peptide, obtained after COVID-19 vaccination. These receptors all stem from a human donor who received a COVID-19 vaccine.

The genes are TRBV6-5 and TRBJ1-2; D is uncertain. Germline V CDR1 and CDR2: MNHEY, SVGAGI. The CDR3 length is 11 residues. V lost 8 bases, J lost 2 bases, and 6 bases lay in between. The CDR3, as DNA: TGTGCCAGCGGCAGCAACTATGGCTACACCTTC. Its protein is CASGSNYGYTF.

The V call is TRBV6-4, the J call TRBJ2-3; the D gene is possibly TRBD2 (7 bases). Germline CDR1 and CDR2: MRHNA and SNTAGT. V was clipped by 2 bases and J by 0 bases, with 9 bases between them. The CDR3 has 15 residues. The CDR3 coding sequence is TGTGCCAGCAGTGACGGGGGGGCTAGCACAGATACGCAGTATTTT. The encoded protein is CASSDGGASTDTQYF.

This chain joins TRBV19 and TRBJ1-2; weak D call: TRBD1 (6 bases). Trimming took 5 bases from V and 9 from J, leaving 13 bases between them. CDR1 and CDR2 (germline): LNHDA, SQIVND (reference sequence). This CDR3 is 12 amino acids long. Written as DNA, the CDR3 is TGTGCCAGTAGTGCAGACAGGTATCGCTACACCTTC. Protein sequence: CASSADRYRYTF.

The J gene is TRBJ1-2, the V gene TRBV3-1 (or the pseudogene TRBV3-2); TRBD1 agrees at 8 bases. This CDR3 is 14 amino acids long. V was clipped by 1 base and J by 5 bases; unmatched bases: 3. CDR1 LGHDT and CDR2 YNNKEL come from the germline V gene (reference sequence). The CDR3 reads CASSQGQGQYGYTF. The CDR3 coding sequence is TGTGCCAGCAGCCAAGGACAGGGGCAATATGGCTACACCTTC.

The chain combines TRBV9 with TRBJ1-1, with 7 nucleotides matching TRBD1. With 3 bases clipped from V and 4 bases from J, the junction kept 15 bases outside the gene matches. The V gene's germline CDR1 is SGDLS and CDR2 YYNGEE. The CDR3 covers 17 residues. The CDR3 protein is CASSEGLPGTASTEAFF. The CDR3 DNA follows: TGTGCCAGCAGCGAAGGCCTCCCCGGGACAGCAAGCACTGAAGCTTTCTTT.

This clone was detected a few times. This rearrangement joins TRBV24-1 to TRBJ1-1, with 7 positions matching TRBD1. The CDR3 is made up of 13 amino acids. Trimming at V came to 10 bases and at J to 0 bases, leaving 4 bases not matched to a gene. CDR1 KGHDR and CDR2 SFDVKD come from the germline V gene. This chain's CDR3 is CATEDRMNTEAFF. The CDR3 nucleotides are TGTGCCACTGAGGACAGGATGAACACTGAAGCTTTCTTT.

This chain uses TRBV6-1 with TRBJ1-6; D uncertain. The germline V gene encodes CDR1 MNHNS and CDR2 SASEGT. V shed 1 base and J shed 10 bases, with 8 bases lying between them. The CDR3 runs to 13 residues. The CDR3 loop reads CASSEVKGSPLHF. The CDR3 bases are TGTGCCAGCAGTGAAGTCAAGGGATCACCCCTCCACTTT.

V usage is TRBV11-2 and J usage is TRBJ2-3; 7 bases are shared with TRBD1. Germline loops: CDR1 SGHAT, CDR2 FQNNGV. The CDR3 sequence is 16 residues long. V was clipped by 5 bases and J by 1 base; unmatched bases: 9. The CDR3 reads CASSLNRGGGTDTQYF. CDR3 DNA sequence: TGTGCCAGCAGCCTTAACAGGGGTGGGGGCACAGATACGCAGTATTTT.

The CDR3 DNA reads as TGCGCCAGCACCTCGGGAGTCCAAGAGACCCAGTACTTC. Protein: CASTSGVQETQYF. V is TRBV5-1 and J is TRBJ2-5; TRBD2 might be the D (6 bases). Trimming pared 6 bases from V and 1 base from J, leaving 10 bases between. This CDR3 is built from 13 residues. The germline V gene encodes CDR1 SGHRS and CDR2 YFSETQ.

The chain has TRBV24-1 and TRBJ1-5, with 10 bases lining up with TRBD1. This CDR3 comprises 14 residues. Germline CDR1 and CDR2: KGHDR and SFDVKD. With V trimmed by 4 bases and J by 6 bases, 2 bases remained unmatched. Here the CDR3 DNA reads TGTGCCACCAGTGAGACAGGGGGCACTCAGCCCCAGCATTTT. It yields the protein CATSETGGTQPQHF.

The chain joins TRBV7-2 to TRBJ1-2; no reliable D call. Germline CDR1 and CDR2: SGHTA and FQGNSA. V gave up 5 bases and J gave up 0 bases, with 16 bases separating them. The CDR3 length is 16 residues. This CDR3 reads CASSHTLRYSNYGYTF. The CDR3 nucleotides read TGTGCCAGCAGCCATACCCTTAGGTATTCTAACTATGGCTACACCTTC.

The V gene is TRBV2, the J gene TRBJ1-5; D not certain. V was cut by 4 bases and J by 3 bases, with 7 bases left in between. In germline, CDR1 is SNHLY, CDR2 FYNNEI. The CDR3 runs to 13 residues. The CDR3 coding sequence is TGTGCCAGCAGTGTAGAGAACAATCAGCCCCAGCATTTT. Translated, it gives CASSVENNQPQHF.

This chain joins TRBV18 and TRBJ2-5, with 8 bases identical to TRBD1. There are 17 residues in the CDR3. V lost 3 bases to trimming and J lost 1 base; unmatched junction nucleotides: 10. CDR1 KGHSH and CDR2 LQKENI come from the germline V gene. CDR3 sequence: CASSPPGGRGPQETQYF. CDR3 nucleotides: TGTGCCAGCTCACCCCCTGGGGGCAGGGGGCCCCAAGAGACCCAGTACTTC.